This T cell receptor (beta chain) originates from a study of OX40 agonist ivuxolimab in advanced cancers. Study-wide context: Dose-escalation cases comprised hepatocellular carcinoma, melanoma, renal cell or head and neck cancer.

This CDR3 spans 14 amino acids. Germline assignment: CDR1 PRHDT and CDR2 FYEKMQ (reference sequence). The study sampled blood at baseline, cycle 4 day 1, and cycle 7 day 1. As to this clone: Its specificity is unknown. One end of the junction varies from germline; a read error may be responsible.

Repertoires were generated with immunoSEQ multiplex PCR, while TCRdb's copy carries only in-frame clones and drops some. The sample has about 81,000 clones, 85% to 95% seen once. General study results and limits: Some patients who did not respond also had low normalized T-cell clonal expansion. At 0.1 to 3.0 mg/kg and by week 6, CD4+ and CD8+ T cells in the blood had expanded clonally.

The TCR sequence derives from an adult with an advanced solid tumor such as melanoma, head and neck, liver or kidney cancer. The genes are TRBV13 and TRBJ2-1; 10 nucleotides align to TRBD2. The material sequenced was CD4+ or CD8+ T cells sorted from blood, taken in a trial of the OX40 agonist ivuxolimab. CDR3 DNA: TGTGCCAGCAGGTTAGCGGGGGGCTACAATGAGCAGTTCTTC. Translating it yields CASRLAGGYNEQFF.